This T cell receptor (beta chain) was recorded in a study of CD8+ T cells in alopecia areata. Investigators sorted PBMCs to obtain both CD4+ and CD8+ T cells. cDNA serving as the sequencing template came from extracted, reverse transcribed RNA. Here immunoSEQ multiplex PCR was the method, and the copy in TCRdb shows in-frame clones only, minus some. Altogether some 110,000 clones are present, around two fifths being singletons, with the ten largest covering 3% to 3.5%. Trimming took 7 bases from V and 1 from J, leaving 15 bases between them. The CDR3 spans 14 residues. Germline V lookup: CDR1 SQVTM, CDR2 ANQGSEA.

The sequence was collected from a human donor with alopecia areata. The sample consisted of CD4+ T cells sorted from blood. The chain uses TRBV29-1 and TRBJ2-3; D perhaps matches TRBD1 (5 bases). CDR3 DNA: TGCAGCGCTAGTCACGGACACCGCACAGATACGCAGTATTTT. It specifies CSASHGHRTDTQYF.